A single sample gave rise to the 9 T cell receptor beta chains below, sequenced in a study of blood T cells in healthy people across ages. A second PCR, run for about 6 to 11 cycles, used a sample-barcoded 5' primer plus a J-beta primer mix. MiXCR, run by TCRdb on the 5' RACE reads, gives a single entry per CDR3 protein. The profile shows hundreds of thousands of distinct CDR3 sequences, approximately 50% of them singletons. Material: blood. The receptor source for this set is an older woman in good health.

In this sample, this clonotype turned up a few times. The chain couples TRBV5-6 to TRBJ2-7, with 9 bases lining up with TRBD1. The junction had 10 bases not matched to a gene; V was cut back by 3 bases and J by 6 bases. Germline loops: CDR1 SGHDT, CDR2 YYEEEE. CDR3 length equals 15 residues. The DNA for the CDR3 is TGTGCCAGCAGCTCACCGGGACAGGGACCAGGCGAGCAGTACTTC. It yields the protein CASSSPGQGPGEQYF.

About this clonotype: A much larger clonotype is one base distant, so this may be a read error. The V gene is TRBV28, the J gene TRBJ1-5; TRBD1 is a possible D gene (5 bases). Germline CDR1 MDHEN, CDR2 SYDVKM. The length of the CDR3 is 15 residues. The CDR3 nucleotides are TGTGCCGGCAGGGTCAGGTCCCATAGCAATCAGCCCCAGCATTTT. Its protein product is CAGRVRSHSNQPQHF.

The chain recombines TRBV9 with TRBJ1-1; D remains unclear. Germline lookup yields CDR1 SGDLS and CDR2 YYNGEE. This CDR3 has 14 amino acids. V was pared by 9 bases and J by 2 bases, with 17 bases between. CDR3 sequence: CATNAEGANTEAFF. The CDR3 DNA reads TGTGCCACCAACGCGGAGGGAGCTAACACTGAAGCTTTCTTT.

In this sample, this clonotype turned up a few times. This rearrangement joins TRBV11-2 to TRBJ2-3, with unresolved D. This CDR3 contains 12 residues. CDR1 SGHAT and CDR2 FQNNGV come from the germline V gene. Trimming removed 6 bases from V and 3 bases from J, with 7 bases in between. CDR3: CASSQQTDTQYF. For the CDR3, the DNA is TGTGCCAGCAGTCAACAGACAGATACGCAGTATTTT.

A note on this clonotype: One junction end does not reproduce the germline sequence, and a read error may be involved. The J gene is TRBJ2-7, the V gene TRBV29-1; no definite D call. From germline, CDR1 is SQVTM and CDR2 ANQGSEA. This CDR3 has 11 amino acids. CDR3 coding DNA: TGCAGCGTTGAGGGGTTCAATGAGCGGTACTTC. Protein product: CSVEGFNERYF.

This clonotype was observed a few times. V is TRBV6-8 and J is TRBJ2-1; 14 bases fit TRBD2. Germline CDR1 is MNHGY and CDR2 is SAAAGT. The CDR3 runs to 18 residues. With V trimmed by 6 bases and J by 7 bases, 14 bases remained unmatched. The CDR3 DNA follows: TGTGCCAGCAGGCCGACTAGCGGGAGGGTTCGTTTGAGGAATGAGCAGTTCTTC. Translating it yields CASRPTSGRVRLRNEQFF.

CDR3 in DNA: TGTGCCAGCTCACTGACAGGGACCCAGCCCCAGCATTTT. It yields the protein CASSLTGTQPQHF. The V gene is TRBV18, the J gene TRBJ1-5; the match to TRBD1 covers 7 bases. The CDR3 contains 13 residues. Germline V CDR1 and CDR2: KGHSH, LQKENI. With 4 bases clipped from V and 7 bases from J, the junction kept 4 bases outside the gene matches. The variable domain in full, with the rest retrieved from reference TRBV18 and TRBJ1-5, is NAGVMQNPRHLVRRRGQEARLRCSPMKGHSHVYWYRQLPEEGLKFMVYLQKENIIDESGMPKERFSAEFPKEGPSILRIQQVVRGDSAAYFCASSLTGTQPQHFGDGTRLSIL.

The gene calls are TRBV5-1 and TRBJ2-5; TRBD2 is a possible D gene (5 bases). Per the germline V gene, CDR1 is SGHRS and CDR2 is YFSETQ. Trimming stripped 2 bases from V and 4 bases from J, with 15 bases between. CDR3 length: 15 amino acids. CDR3 in DNA: TGCGCCAGCAGCTTTTTCAGCGGAGAGGGAGAGACCCAGTACTTC. Its translation is CASSFFSGEGETQYF. Full variable domain (outside the CDR3, taken from reference TRBV5-1 and TRBJ2-5): KAGVTQTPRYLIKTRGQQVTLSCSPISGHRSVSWYQQTPGQGLQFLFEYFSETQRNKGNFPGRFSGRQFSNSRSEMNVSTLELGDSALYLCASSFFSGEGETQYFGPGTRLLVL.

At least ten counts were recorded for this clonotype. At one of its ends the junction is not consistent with the germline gene, which may arise from a read error. This chain joins TRBV24-1 and TRBJ2-3; unclear D gene. CDR1 and CDR2 (germline): KGHDR, SFDVKD. The CDR3 loop spans 11 amino acids. The DNA for the CDR3 is TGTGCCACCTGTGACGGAGATACGCAGTATTTT. It translates to CATCDGDTQYF.